The T cell receptor (beta chain) described here comes from a study of T cell responses to AZD1222 COVID-19 vaccine. Study-level findings and limits: The span of vaccine-associated CD4 TCRs extended across spike, with dominance at 160-218 and 743-854. Possibly, clonal diversity was underestimated; donors were largely white British and included more females. Repertoires were collected only later (after the peak T cell response had occurred). Reportedly, nearly half of unique spike TCRs recognized epitopes outside B.1.351/B.1.1.7 mutations.

Worth noting for this clone: Its antigen is as yet unknown.

Here immunoSEQ multiplex PCR was the method, and the copy in TCRdb shows in-frame clones only, minus some. Of about 160,000 clones detected, 90% to 95% appear once; the ten largest clones hold more than 1%. The CDR3 contains 11 residues. Trimming left V 5 bases short and J 7 bases short, with 6 bases between. The receptor was isolated from an adult who received the AZD1222 COVID-19 vaccine. The source was peripheral blood, collected 28 days after the second AZD1222 dose. This chain connects TRBV12-3 or TRBV12-4 to TRBJ2-1; D is undetermined. CDR3 residues: CASSQLNEQFF. The CDR3 nucleotides are TGTGCCAGCAGTCAGCTAAATGAGCAGTTCTTC.